This is a list of T cell receptor beta chains from one sample in a study of beta chain features in type 1 diabetes. Profiling relied on immunoSEQ multiplex PCR, and the TCRdb table lists in-frame clones only, not all of them. The table shows hundreds of thousands of clones, with roughly 31% occurring only once. The specimen sequenced was naive CD4+ T cells from blood. Every receptor here comes from a young man in good health. Each CDR3 is given with its conserved first and last residue. The D gene is left open where the match is weak. A clone size is listed for some rows: how often the clone was seen (once, few, many), or a class if it is expanded.

D	V	J	size	DNA	CDR3
-	TRBV6-5	TRBJ2-7	-	TGTGCCAGCAGTTATAATGCCTGGGACGAGCAGTACTTC	CASSYNAWDEQYF
TRBD1	TRBV29-1	TRBJ1-1	-	TGCAGCGTGCTTACCGGGACAGGGGGCTCTCACACTGAAGCTTTCTTT	CSVLTGTGGSHTEAFF
-	TRBV5-4	TRBJ2-3	-	TGTGCCAGCAGAAGGGACGCTAGCACAGATACGCAGTATTTT	CASRRDASTDTQYF
-	TRBV30	TRBJ1-5	few	TGTGCCTGCGCCGGGGACAATCAGCCCCAGCATTTT	CACAGDNQPQHF
TRBD1	TRBV28	TRBJ1-2	-	TGTGCCAGCACCTCGGGACAGTACTATGGCTACACCTTC	CASTSGQYYGYTF
-	TRBV28	TRBJ2-2	-	TGTGCCAGCAGTTTAGCCAGGGCGGACACCGGGGAGCTGTTTTTT	CASSLARADTGELFF
-	TRBV7-9	TRBJ2-7	-	TGTGCCAGCAGCTTATGGGAAAAGGTTGGCTACGAGCAGTACTTC	CASSLWEKVGYEQYF
TRBD1	TRBV29-1	TRBJ1-1	-	TGCAGCGCTCGGACAGGGGCGAACACTGAAGCTTTCTTT	CSARTGANTEAFF
TRBD1	TRBV5-4	TRBJ2-3	-	TGTGCCAGCAGACCCGGGACAGGGTACACAGATACGCAGTATTTT	CASRPGTGYTDTQYF
-	TRBV9	TRBJ2-7	few	TGTGCCAGCAGCGAACAGGGTTCCGAGCAGTACTTC	CASSEQGSEQYF
TRBD2	TRBV10-3	TRBJ2-1	few	TGTGCCATCAGTGAAGAACTAGCGGGAGGGCATGAGCAGTTCTTC	CAISEELAGGHEQFF
-	TRBV7-2	TRBJ2-5	few	TGTGCCAGCAGCTTTGCGTACCAAGAGACCCAGTACTTC	CASSFAYQETQYF
TRBD2	TRBV30	TRBJ2-7	-	TGTGCCTGGAGTGTACTGGGAGGGACCGAGCAGTACTTC	CAWSVLGGTEQYF
-	TRBV7-2	TRBJ1-1	-	TGTGCCAGCAGCTTAGCGATCTGGGGGGAAGACCTTGGAGCTTTCTTT	CASSLAIWGEDLGAFF
-	TRBV7-9	TRBJ2-7	-	TGTGCCAGCAGCTTAGGGCAGGGTCGGTACGAGCAGTACTTC	CASSLGQGRYEQYF
-	TRBV7-2	TRBJ1-2	-	TGTGCCAGCAGCTTCGGACAGCCCCGTACCAGCTATGGCTACACCTTC	CASSFGQPRTSYGYTF
-	TRBV29-1	TRBJ2-7	-	TGCAGCGTTGCGTTTGGGACACCCTCCTACGAGCAGTACTTC	CSVAFGTPSYEQYF
-	TRBV30	TRBJ2-3	-	TGTGCCTGGACCCGGACCTCTAGCACAGATACGCAGTATTTT	CAWTRTSSTDTQYF
-	TRBV5-1	TRBJ1-2	-	TGCGCCAGCAGCTTGGACTGGATGCGCTACACCTTC	CASSLDWMRYTF
TRBD1	TRBV15	TRBJ1-2	-	TGTGCCACCAGCAGTCGGACAGGGAAGAACTATGGCTACACCTTC	CATSSRTGKNYGYTF
-	TRBV7-2	TRBJ2-1	-	TGTGCCAGCAGCTTCAGGACCCTGGCCTACAATGAGCAGTTCTTC	CASSFRTLAYNEQFF
TRBD2	TRBV5-1	TRBJ2-5	few	TGCGCCAGCAGCTACCTAGCGGGAGCGGGTGAGACCCAGTACTTC	CASSYLAGAGETQYF
-	TRBV4-1	TRBJ2-1	few	TGCGCCAGCAGCCAAGCGGGGTTGGACTACAATGAGCAGTTCTTC	CASSQAGLDYNEQFF
TRBD2	TRBV7-2	TRBJ2-1	few	TGTGCCAGCAGCTTATCGGCTAGCGGGTACAATGAGCAGTTCTTC	CASSLSASGYNEQFF
-	TRBV30	TRBJ2-5	many	TGTGCCTGGAGTGCTCGGACGGGCGGGGAGACCCAGTACTTC	CAWSARTGGETQYF
-	TRBV6-7	TRBJ2-7	-	TGTGCCAGCAGCCGCAGGGGCCCGAGGGACTTC	CASSRRGPRDF